The source of this T cell receptor (beta chain) is a study of T-cell memory formation after mild COVID-19. Concerning this clonotype: Its antigen is not identified.

One entry per CDR3 protein, called by TCRdb with MiXCR from the 5' RACE reads. The table shows some 190,000 distinct CDR3 sequences, with about a sixth occurring only once. Findings and caveats of the study: Mainly in CM and EM were contracting CD4+ clones; CD8+ were in EMRA. Whereas later expanders leaned CD4+, clones contracting day 15 to 85 showed a balanced CD4/CD8 makeup. Specificity for SARS-CoV-2 was not confirmed among the second-wave clones peaking on day 37.

Germline lookup yields CDR1 SEHNR and CDR2 FQNEAQ (reference sequence). The CDR3 length is 14 residues. V was trimmed by 5 bases and J by 4 bases, leaving 13 bases between them. The TCR comes from an adult woman who had mild COVID-19 (a few samples of this study predate the infection). Cell type and time point are not known. Source material: PBMCs or a T cell subset sorted from them (not recorded which). This chain uses TRBV7-9 with TRBJ2-3; perhaps TRBD2 as D (5 bases). The CDR3 protein is CASSQTWTADTQYF. CDR3 sequence (DNA): TGTGCCAGCAGCCAAACCTGGACTGCAGATACGCAGTATTTT.